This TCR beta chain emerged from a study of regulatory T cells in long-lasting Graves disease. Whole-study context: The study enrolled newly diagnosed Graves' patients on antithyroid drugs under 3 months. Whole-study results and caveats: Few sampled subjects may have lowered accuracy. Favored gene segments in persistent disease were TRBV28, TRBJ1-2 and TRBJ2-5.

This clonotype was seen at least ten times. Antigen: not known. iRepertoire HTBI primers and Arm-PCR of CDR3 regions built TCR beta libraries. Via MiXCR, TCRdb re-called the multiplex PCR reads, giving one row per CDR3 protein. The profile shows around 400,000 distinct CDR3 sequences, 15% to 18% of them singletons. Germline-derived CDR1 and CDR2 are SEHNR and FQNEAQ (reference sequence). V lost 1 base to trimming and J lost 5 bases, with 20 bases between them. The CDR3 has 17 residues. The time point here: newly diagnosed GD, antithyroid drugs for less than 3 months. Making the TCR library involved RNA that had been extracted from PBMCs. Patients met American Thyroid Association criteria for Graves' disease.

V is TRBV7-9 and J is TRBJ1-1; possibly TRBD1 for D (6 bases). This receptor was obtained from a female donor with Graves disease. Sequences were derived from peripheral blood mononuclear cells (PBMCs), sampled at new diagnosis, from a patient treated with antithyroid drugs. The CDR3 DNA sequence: TGTGCCAGCAGCTTAGGTGCATCGGCAAAAGGGGGAACTGAAGCTTTCTTT. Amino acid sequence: CASSLGASAKGGTEAFF.